The 7 T cell receptor beta chains below all came from one sample that was sequenced in a study of blood T cell repertoires in COVID-19. TCRdb keeps only in-frame clones here, not all; method: immunoSEQ multiplex PCR. The repertoire holds 200,000 to 300,000 clones, with about nine tenths as singletons. The sample was PBMCs or T cells enriched from blood (not recorded which). Receptor source: a woman in her 40s with acute COVID-19.

The CDR3 nucleotides are TGTGCCTGGAGTCGAGACACTGAAGCTTTCTTT. It encodes CAWSRDTEAFF. The chain couples TRBV30 to TRBJ1-1; D is unclear. V was cut by 2 bases and J by 3 bases, with 4 bases left in between. The germline gives CDR1 GTSNPN, CDR2 SVGIG (reference sequence). CDR3 length: 11 residues.

The V gene is TRBV28, the J gene TRBJ1-2; D is ambiguous. V was cut by 6 bases and J by 5 bases, with 22 bases left in between. The CDR3 extends over 16 amino acids. CDR1 MDHEN and CDR2 SYDVKM come from the germline V gene. CDR3 loop: CASSPGVRRGQYGYTF. DNA of the CDR3: TGTGCCAGCAGCCCTGGCGTCAGGCGCGGGCAATATGGCTACACCTTC.

The chain carries TRBV7-3 and TRBJ2-2; TRBD2 matches at 7 bases. Germline assignment: CDR1 SGHTA and CDR2 FQGTGA. The CDR3 length is 14 residues. V lost 5 bases to trimming and J lost 7 bases; unmatched junction nucleotides: 7. The CDR3 loop reads CASSLTSPGGELFF. The CDR3 region has the DNA TGTGCCAGCAGCCTGACTAGCCCAGGCGGGGAGCTGTTTTTT.

This sequence joins TRBV3-1 (or the pseudogene TRBV3-2) and TRBJ1-4; D is ambiguous. Between the trimmed V and J ends, which lost 5 bases and 1 base, there was a span of 8 bases. The CDR3 consists of 14 residues. Germline-derived CDR1 and CDR2 are LGHDT and YNNKEL (reference sequence). CDR3 sequence (DNA): TGTGCCAGCAGCACCCCAGGAACTAATGAAAAACTGTTTTTT. Translated: CASSTPGTNEKLFF.

This chain links TRBV7-8 with TRBJ2-5; D gene uncertain. V was clipped by 5 bases and J by 1 base, with 8 bases between them. Germline V gene sequence: CDR1 SGHVS, CDR2 FQNEAQ. The CDR3 sequence is 13 residues long. The DNA for the CDR3 is TGTGCCAGCAGCCCCCGTTCCCAAGAGACCCAGTACTTC. Encoded protein: CASSPRSQETQYF.

This clone was seen just once. The V gene is TRBV27, the J gene TRBJ1-3; unclear D gene. The germline CDR1 and CDR2 sequences are MNHEY and SMNVEV (reference sequence). Between the trimmed V and J ends, which lost 4 bases and 4 bases, there was a span of 8 bases. The CDR3 totals 13 residues. DNA of the CDR3: TGTGCCAGCAGTTCGTCCCGGGGAAACACCATATATTTT. Residues: CASSSSRGNTIYF.

The chain links TRBV7-2 to TRBJ2-3, with 10 bases matching TRBD2. CDR1 is SGHTA, CDR2 FQGNSA, per germline. Germline trimming cut 4 bases from V and 4 bases from J; bases unmatched to any gene: 5. CDR3 length equals 15 residues. The DNA of the CDR3 is TGTGCCAGCAGCTGGACTAGCGGAGTGGCAGATACGCAGTATTTT. The encoded protein is CASSWTSGVADTQYF.